These 11 T cell receptor beta chains share one sample of origin, sequenced in a study of blood T cells in healthy people across ages. Through a sample-barcoded 5' primer and a J-beta primer mix, a second PCR was run for roughly 7 to 12 cycles. MiXCR was run by TCRdb on the 5' RACE reads, yielding one entry per CDR3 protein. The sample includes 700,000 to 900,000 distinct CDR3 sequences, 40% to 65% of them seen just once. Sequencing was done on a sample of blood. These receptors were obtained from a man aged 80 or over in good health.

This clonotype was observed a few times. The CDR3 nucleotides read TGCAGTGCGCCACCGACTAGCGGACTGACCTACGAGCAGTACTTC. It codes for CSAPPTSGLTYEQYF. The J gene is TRBJ2-7, the V gene TRBV20-1; 9 bases are a match to TRBD2. The CDR3 has 15 amino acids. Germline V gives CDR1 DFQATT, CDR2 SNEGSKA (reference sequence). J gave up 2 bases and V 6 bases, and 11 bases lay outside the gene matches.

The gene calls are TRBV20-1 and TRBJ1-1; 7 positions agree with TRBD1. V lost 1 base to trimming and J lost 7 bases; unmatched junction nucleotides: 6. CDR1 and CDR2 from the germline V gene are DFQATT and SNEGSKA (reference sequence). The CDR3 covers 13 residues. CDR3 DNA: TGCAGTGCTAGAGGAGGGGGCGACGGTGAAGCTTTCTTT. Its protein is CSARGGGDGEAFF.

This clonotype was counted once. The V and J genes are TRBV2 and TRBJ2-1; D remains unclear. The tail of the sequence fits TRBJ2-7 better, so the J call may be wrong. CDR1 and CDR2 (germline): SNHLY, FYNNEI. This CDR3 has 13 amino acids. The CDR3 coding sequence is TGTGCCAGCAGTGAAGCTGGGCTCGGCGAGCAGTACTTC. Translating gives CASSEAGLGEQYF.

J is TRBJ2-7 and V is TRBV25-1; D possibly corresponds to TRBD2 (5 bases). The CDR3 runs to 15 residues. V lost 4 bases, J lost 3 bases, and 16 bases lay in between. Germline CDR1 and CDR2: MGHDK and SYGVNS. The CDR3 sequence is CASSGGLGSVYEQYF. The DNA for the CDR3 is TGTGCCAGCAGTGGAGGGCTAGGATCCGTCTACGAGCAGTACTTC.

V and J are TRBV3-1 and TRBJ2-1, with 10 bases aligning to TRBD1. Germline V gene sequence: CDR1 LGHDT, CDR2 YNNKEL (reference sequence). This CDR3 contains 17 residues. The junction had 8 bases not matched to a gene; V was cut back by 2 bases and J by 4 bases. The CDR3 region has the DNA TGTGCCAGCAGCCAATACCGCCGGGACAGGGGTTACAATGAGCAGTTCTTC. Translation: CASSQYRRDRGYNEQFF.

The chain has TRBV29-1 and TRBJ1-1; TRBD1 agrees at 10 bases. J gave up 8 bases and V 6 bases, and 12 bases lay outside the gene matches. The CDR3 is made up of 14 amino acids. Germline V gives CDR1 SQVTM, CDR2 ANQGSEA. For the CDR3, the DNA is TGCAGCGTGACACCGGGACAGGGGAAGAAGGAAGCTTTCTTT. Protein: CSVTPGQGKKEAFF.

This chain joins TRBV24-1 and TRBJ2-1; D gene unclear. Near its end, the DNA agrees better with TRBJ2-7, so the J call may be wrong. Germline values: CDR1 KGHDR, CDR2 SFDVKD. This CDR3 has 16 amino acids. This chain's CDR3 is CATSAPSSSSYNEQYF. DNA for the CDR3: TGTGCCACCAGTGCCCCATCGTCGAGCTCCTACAATGAGCAGTACTTC.

The table lists this clonotype with a few counts. The chain has TRBV7-8 and TRBJ1-2; D is undetermined. Germline CDR1 is SGHVS and CDR2 is FQNEAQ. Trimming stripped 5 bases from V and 8 bases from J, with 12 bases between. The CDR3 length is 12 residues. The CDR3 nucleotides read TGTGCCAGCAGCGCCGTCTCAGGCGGCTACACCTTC. This encodes CASSAVSGGYTF.

The CDR3 sequence is CSLRVTSYEQYF. The DNA for the CDR3 is TGCAGCCTCAGGGTTACCTCCTACGAGCAGTACTTC. The chain carries TRBV20-1 and TRBJ2-7, with D possibly matching TRBD1 (5 bases). This CDR3 comprises 12 residues. Germline lookup yields CDR1 DFQATT and CDR2 SNEGSKA (reference sequence).

The CDR3 DNA sequence: TGTGCCAGCAGTTTTTACGGGGGGGAAGCTTTCTTT. It specifies CASSFYGGEAFF. The V gene is TRBV12-3 or TRBV12-4, the J gene TRBJ1-1, with D possibly matching TRBD1 (5 bases). V shed 3 bases and J shed 8 bases, with 10 bases lying between them. The CDR3 has 12 amino acids.

The rearrangement links TRBV7-9 to TRBJ2-7; a possible D gene is TRBD2 (6 bases). V was pared by 6 bases and J by 6 bases, with 24 bases between. Germline V gene lookup returns CDR1 SEHNR and CDR2 FQNEAQ (reference sequence). The CDR3 is made up of 16 amino acids. DNA for the CDR3: TGTGCCAGCAGGCTCAGCACTGGGCCCAAAGCGGGCGAGCAGTACTTC. Protein sequence: CASRLSTGPKAGEQYF.